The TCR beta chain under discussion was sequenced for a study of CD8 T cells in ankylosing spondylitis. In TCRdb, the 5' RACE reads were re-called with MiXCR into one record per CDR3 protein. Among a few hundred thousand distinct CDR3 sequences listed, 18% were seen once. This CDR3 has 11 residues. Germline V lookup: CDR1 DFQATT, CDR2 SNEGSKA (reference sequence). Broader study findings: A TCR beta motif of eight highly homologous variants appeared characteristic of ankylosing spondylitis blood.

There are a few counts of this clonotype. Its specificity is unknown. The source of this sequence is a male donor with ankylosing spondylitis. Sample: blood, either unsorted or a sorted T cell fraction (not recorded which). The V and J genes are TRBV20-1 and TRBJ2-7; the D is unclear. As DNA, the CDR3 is TGCACTCCCGCGGAACTATACGAGCAGTACTTC. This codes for CTPAELYEQYF.